This T cell receptor (beta chain) comes out of a study of blood T cell repertoires in COVID-19. Across the study: Samples came from the United States, Italy and Spain, spanning acute and convalescent COVID-19.

Original data processing: Cell counts per sample came from amplifying reference gene primers. The method was immunoSEQ multiplex PCR; TCRdb's version includes in-frame clones alone and lacks a portion of them. Clonal size and the V and J genes are those of that table, whereas D and trimming came from the DNA. This table holds about 58,000 clones, around 78% found once. Germline V gene lookup returns CDR1 SGDLS and CDR2 YYNGEE. The CDR3 runs 14 residues. The ends lost 2 bases at V and 5 bases at J; junction bases unmatched: 4. V is TRBV9 and J is TRBJ2-7; 10 positions match TRBD1. The sequenced sample consisted of peripheral blood. The TCR was taken from a human donor in a cohort sampled during active COVID-19. CDR3 sequence reads: CASSVRDRGHEQYF. The CDR3 region has the DNA TGTGCCAGCAGCGTCCGGGACAGGGGCCACGAGCAGTACTTC.